Below are 17 T cell receptor beta chains sequenced from a single sample in a study of response to subunit inactivated influenza vaccine. TCRdb ran MiXCR on the RT-PCR reads and lists one entry per CDR3 protein. The repertoire holds hundreds of thousands of distinct CDR3 sequences, with approximately 11% as singletons. The input for sequencing was PBMCs from blood, taken roughly 48 days after vaccination. The receptors stem from a man aged 50 to 59 who received an inactivated influenza vaccine.

In its sample, this clonotype was seen many times. V and J are TRBV7-2 and TRBJ2-5; 7 bases match TRBD2. The germline gives CDR1 SGHTA, CDR2 FQGNSA. This CDR3 spans 14 amino acids. Unmatched junction bases numbered 7, after V lost 5 bases and J lost 4 bases. The CDR3 protein is CASSQGAGRETQYF. The CDR3 DNA reads as TGTGCCAGCAGCCAAGGAGCGGGGCGAGAGACCCAGTACTTC.

This clonotype was seen ten or more times. The chain is built from TRBV7-2 and TRBJ1-6, with D unclear. V lost 2 bases, J lost 2 bases, and 4 bases lay in between. CDR1 is SGHTA and CDR2 is FQGNSA in the germline V gene. There are 14 residues in the CDR3. CDR3 amino acids: CASSLQAYNSPLHF. The CDR3 region has the DNA TGTGCCAGCAGCTTACAGGCCTATAATTCACCCCTCCACTTT.

The V gene is TRBV5-6, the J gene TRBJ2-5; no reliable D call. V was pared by 4 bases and J by 7 bases, with 8 bases between. Per the germline V gene, CDR1 is SGHDT and CDR2 is YYEEEE. CDR3 length equals 11 residues. CDR3 residues: CASSRSVTQYF. In DNA form, the CDR3 reads TGTGCCAGCAGCCGTTCCGTGACCCAGTACTTC.

The chain recombines TRBV3-1 with TRBJ2-1; 9 nucleotides line up with TRBD2. With V trimmed by 4 bases and J by 2 bases, 6 bases remained unmatched. Germline V gene lookup returns CDR1 LGHDT and CDR2 YNNKEL (reference sequence). The CDR3 runs 16 residues. CDR3 amino acids: CASSPSGGGAYNEQFF. CDR3 sequence (DNA): TGTGCCAGCAGCCCCTCGGGCGGGGGGGCCTACAATGAGCAGTTCTTC.

This rearrangement joins TRBV5-8 to TRBJ2-7; D remains unclear. Germline V gene lookup returns CDR1 SGHTS and CDR2 YDEGEE. This CDR3 comprises 16 residues. The V and J ends lost 0 bases and 3 bases respectively, with 16 bases between them. The CDR3 DNA reads as TGTGCCAGCAGCTTGGGGCCCAGAGGCTTAAACTACGAGCAGTACTTC. Its protein is CASSLGPRGLNYEQYF.

This clonotype has just a few counts. J is TRBJ2-1 and V is TRBV6-1; the D call may be TRBD1 or TRBD2 (5 bases each). Deletions cut 8 bases from V and 3 bases from J, with 11 bases between. The CDR3 consists of 13 residues. CDR1 and CDR2 from the germline V gene are MNHNS and SASEGT. The CDR3 sequence: CASGRDLYNEQFF. DNA of the CDR3: TGTGCCAGCGGCCGGGACCTCTACAATGAGCAGTTCTTC.

This clonotype has a handful of counts. The CDR3 bases are TGCGCCAGCAGCGCCGAGGGGCCGGGCACTGAAGCTTTCTTT. Amino acids: CASSAEGPGTEAFF. The chain couples TRBV5-1 to TRBJ1-1; tentatively, D is TRBD1 (5 bases). The CDR3 is 14 residues long. In germline, CDR1 is SGHRS, CDR2 YFSETQ. Trimming cost V 4 bases and J 4 bases, with 14 bases left between them.

This clonotype has a handful of counts. The chain is built from TRBV6-2 or TRBV6-3 and TRBJ1-5; 8 bases map to TRBD1. The CDR3 contains 15 residues. Unmatched junction bases numbered 7, after V lost 5 bases and J lost 4 bases. CDR1 MNHEY and CDR2 SVGEGT come from the germline V gene. The CDR3 spells CASSPTGAGNQPQHF. As DNA, the CDR3 is TGTGCCAGCAGTCCGACAGGGGCTGGGAATCAGCCCCAGCATTTT.

This clonotype appeared a few times. The V call is TRBV19, the J call TRBJ1-2; D ambiguous. Germline assignment: CDR1 LNHDA and CDR2 SQIVND (reference sequence). This CDR3 comprises 14 residues. Trimming cost V 6 bases and J 4 bases, with 15 bases left between them. This chain's CDR3 is CASRRTVPPYGYTF. For the CDR3, the DNA is TGTGCCAGTAGGAGGACGGTACCTCCCTATGGCTACACCTTC.

This clonotype was detected a few times. This sequence joins TRBV24-1 and TRBJ2-2; no reliable D call. The CDR3 is 12 residues long. V lost 7 bases and J 4 bases, leaving 6 bases between the germline ends. Germline values: CDR1 KGHDR, CDR2 SFDVKD. The CDR3 bases are TGTGCCACCAGCGAGTTCACCGGGGAGCTGTTTTTT. As protein: CATSEFTGELFF.

This clonotype was counted ten times or more. The chain is built from TRBV7-9 and TRBJ1-2, with unresolved D. The V end was cut by 3 bases, the J end by 2 bases, with 7 bases between. CDR3 length equals 13 residues. Germline assignment: CDR1 SEHNR and CDR2 FQNEAQ (reference sequence). The CDR3 reads CASSFDTNYGYTF. CDR3 coding DNA: TGTGCCAGCAGCTTCGACACCAACTATGGCTACACCTTC.

The CDR3 sequence is CASSLGGTENYGYTF. CDR3 DNA: TGTGCCAGCAGCTTAGGAGGGACGGAGAACTATGGCTACACCTTC. This chain uses TRBV7-2 with TRBJ1-2; possibly TRBD1 for D (5 bases). CDR1 and CDR2 (germline): SGHTA, FQGNSA. This CDR3 is built from 15 residues. Trimming left V 1 base short and J 2 bases short, with 11 bases between.

This clonotype was recorded at least ten times. The rearrangement links TRBV4-1 to TRBJ2-1; D tentatively fits TRBD1 or TRBD2 (6 bases each). The CDR3 sequence is 15 residues long. The germline V and J ends were trimmed by 0 bases and 2 bases, with 8 bases remaining between them. The germline V gene encodes CDR1 MGHRA and CDR2 YSYEKL. The CDR3 region has the DNA TGCGCCAGCAGCCAAGATCGGGGGCCCTACAATGAGCAGTTCTTC. Residues: CASSQDRGPYNEQFF.

This clonotype was seen many times. The rearrangement uses TRBV7-2 and TRBJ2-2, with no clear D. There are 15 residues in the CDR3. Germline CDR1 SGHTA, CDR2 FQGNSA. V dropped 5 bases and J dropped 0 bases, with 10 bases sitting between them. The CDR3 protein is CASSQQGPNTGELFF. The CDR3 DNA follows: TGTGCCAGCAGCCAACAAGGCCCGAACACCGGGGAGCTGTTTTTT. The full variable domain, rest sourced from reference TRBV7-2 and TRBJ2-2, is GAGVSQSPSNKVTEKGKDVELRCDPISGHTALYWYRQSLGQGLEFLIYFQGNSAPDKSGLPSDRFSAERTGGSVSTLTIQRTQQEDSAVYLCASSQQGPNTGELFFGEGSRLTVL.

J is TRBJ2-7 and V is TRBV27; no firm D call. Looked up from germline, CDR1 is MNHEY and CDR2 is SMNVEV (reference sequence). The CDR3 is 14 residues long. Trimming took off 4 bases at V and 5 bases at J, with 15 bases between the two ends. In DNA form, the CDR3 reads TGTGCCAGCAGTTGGAACAGAGCGATCAACGAGCAGTACTTC. This encodes CASSWNRAINEQYF.

This clonotype has more than one count but fewer than ten. This chain connects TRBV29-1 to TRBJ2-5; 7 bases fit TRBD1. Germline V gene lookup returns CDR1 SQVTM and CDR2 ANQGSEA. The CDR3 runs 13 residues. The junction had 7 bases not matched to a gene; V was cut back by 4 bases and J by 5 bases. CDR3 bases: TGCAGCGTTGCTGCAGGGGGTATGGAGACCCAGTACTTC. Residues: CSVAAGGMETQYF. Full variable domain (outside the CDR3, taken from reference TRBV29-1 and TRBJ2-5): SAVISQKPSRDICQRGTSLTIQCQVDSQVTMMFWYRQQPGQSLTLIATANQGSEATYESGFVIDKFPISRPNLTFSTLTVSNMSPEDSSIYLCSVAAGGMETQYFGPGTRLLVL.

This clonotype was seen many times. The gene calls are TRBV20-1 and TRBJ2-1; the D is unclear. The CDR3 is 13 amino acids. The germline V gene has CDR1 DFQATT and CDR2 SNEGSKA (reference sequence). Trimming pared 5 bases from V and 0 bases from J, leaving 8 bases between. The CDR3 spells CSAGRDSYNEQFF. The CDR3 bases are TGCAGTGCTGGGCGAGACTCCTACAATGAGCAGTTCTTC.